This T cell receptor beta chain derives from a study of tumor and adjacent non-tumor tissue in lung cancer. Study information: Patients comprised roughly 12 adenocarcinoma, a couple of squamous cell carcinoma and 1 small cell lung cancer.

In regard to this clonotype: The antigen is undetermined. The conserved final phenylalanine or tryptophan is absent from the CDR3, which likely points to a read error.

TCRbeta libraries were built with three rounds of nested PCR, modified from ARM-PCR. TCRdb called the multiplex PCR reads again in MiXCR, with one record for every CDR3 protein. Of under 100,000 distinct CDR3 sequences in the sample, around 70% are singletons; the top ten hold around an eighth. Overall study findings and caveats: Higher tumor TCR diversity was associated with shorter survival. In normal lung, the top 100 clones were significantly more dominant than in tumor. Tumor tissue had significantly higher TCR diversity than normal lung.

From germline, CDR1 is LGHNA and CDR2 YNFKEQ. The CDR3 extends over 16 amino acids. No cell sorting was done before RNA was extracted from the tissue. This sequence was found in a woman aged 65 to 85 with non-small cell lung cancer. This chain links TRBV4-2 with TRBJ2-2; D gene uncertain. Sequencing was performed on lung tumor tissue. CDR3 region: CAISQDPPVQGGELFL. CDR3 sequence (DNA): TGTGCCATCAGCCAAGACCCACCGGTACAAGGCGGGGAGCTGTTTCTT.